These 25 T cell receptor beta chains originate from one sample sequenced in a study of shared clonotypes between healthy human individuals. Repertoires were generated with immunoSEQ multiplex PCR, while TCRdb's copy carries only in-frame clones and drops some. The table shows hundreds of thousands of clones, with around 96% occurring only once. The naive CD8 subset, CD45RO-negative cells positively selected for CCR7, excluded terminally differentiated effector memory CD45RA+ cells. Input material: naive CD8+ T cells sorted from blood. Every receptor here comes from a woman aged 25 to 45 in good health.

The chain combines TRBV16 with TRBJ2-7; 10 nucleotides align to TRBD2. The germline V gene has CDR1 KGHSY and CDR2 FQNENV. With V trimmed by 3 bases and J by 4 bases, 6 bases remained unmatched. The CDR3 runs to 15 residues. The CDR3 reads CASSQTSGLPYEQYF. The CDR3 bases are TGTGCCAGCAGCCAGACTAGCGGGTTACCATACGAGCAGTACTTC.

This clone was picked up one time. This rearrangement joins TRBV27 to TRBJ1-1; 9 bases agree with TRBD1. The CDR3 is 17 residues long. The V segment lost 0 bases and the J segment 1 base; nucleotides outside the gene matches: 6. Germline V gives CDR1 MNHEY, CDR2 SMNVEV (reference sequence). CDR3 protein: CASSLSGQGARNTEAFF. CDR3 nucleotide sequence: TGTGCCAGCAGTTTATCGGGACAGGGTGCTAGGAACACTGAAGCTTTCTTT.

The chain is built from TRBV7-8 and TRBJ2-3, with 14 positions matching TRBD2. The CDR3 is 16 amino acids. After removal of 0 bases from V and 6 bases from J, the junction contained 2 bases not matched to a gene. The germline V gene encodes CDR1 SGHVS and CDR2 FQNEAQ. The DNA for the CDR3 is TGTGCCAGCAGCTTAGCGACTAGCGGGAGGGTGGATACGCAGTATTTT. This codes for CASSLATSGRVDTQYF.

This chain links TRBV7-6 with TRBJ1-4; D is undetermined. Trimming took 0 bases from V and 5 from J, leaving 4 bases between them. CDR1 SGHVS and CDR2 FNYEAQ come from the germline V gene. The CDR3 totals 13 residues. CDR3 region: CASSLAMNEKLFF. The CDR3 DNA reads TGTGCCAGCAGCTTAGCGATGAATGAAAAACTGTTTTTT.

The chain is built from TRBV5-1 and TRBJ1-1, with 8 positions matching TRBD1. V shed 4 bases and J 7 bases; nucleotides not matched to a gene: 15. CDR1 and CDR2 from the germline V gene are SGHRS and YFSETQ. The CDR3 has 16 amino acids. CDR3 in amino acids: CASSPEKGRGRGEAFF. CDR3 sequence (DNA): TGCGCCAGCAGCCCGGAGAAGGGCAGGGGGCGAGGTGAAGCTTTCTTT.

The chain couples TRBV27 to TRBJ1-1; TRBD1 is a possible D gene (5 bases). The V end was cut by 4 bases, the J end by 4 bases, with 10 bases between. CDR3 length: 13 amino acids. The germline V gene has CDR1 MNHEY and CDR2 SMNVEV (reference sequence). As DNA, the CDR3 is TGTGCCAGCAGTTCCTTCGGGGGCACTGAAGCTTTCTTT. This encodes CASSSFGGTEAFF.

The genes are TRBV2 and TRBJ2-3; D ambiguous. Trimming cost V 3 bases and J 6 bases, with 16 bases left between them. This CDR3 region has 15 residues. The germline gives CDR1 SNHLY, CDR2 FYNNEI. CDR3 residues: CASSEGSLSTDTQYF. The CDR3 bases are TGTGCCAGCAGTGAGGGGTCCCTTTCTACCGATACGCAGTATTTT.

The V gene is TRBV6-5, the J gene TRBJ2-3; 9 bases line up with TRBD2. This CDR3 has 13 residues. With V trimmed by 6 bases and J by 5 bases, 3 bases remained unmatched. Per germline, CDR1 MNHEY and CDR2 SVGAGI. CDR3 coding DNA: TGTGCCAGCAGAGCGGGAGGTGTAGATACGCAGTATTTT. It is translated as CASRAGGVDTQYF.

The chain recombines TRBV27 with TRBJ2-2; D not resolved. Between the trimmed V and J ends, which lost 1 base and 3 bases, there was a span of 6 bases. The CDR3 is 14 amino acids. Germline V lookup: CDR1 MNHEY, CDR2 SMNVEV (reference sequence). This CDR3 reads CASSLYTYTGELFF. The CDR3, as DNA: TGTGCCAGCAGTTTATACACCTACACCGGGGAGCTGTTTTTT.

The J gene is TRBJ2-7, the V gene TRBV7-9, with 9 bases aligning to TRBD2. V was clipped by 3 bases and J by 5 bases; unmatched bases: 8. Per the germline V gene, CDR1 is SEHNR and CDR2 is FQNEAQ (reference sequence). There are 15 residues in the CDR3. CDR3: CASSFAAGGLDEQYF. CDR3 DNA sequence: TGTGCCAGCAGCTTTGCCGCGGGAGGGCTCGACGAGCAGTACTTC.

CDR3 sequence: CASSPPAEGVDEQYF. Written as DNA, the CDR3 is TGTGCCAGCAGTCCCCCAGCCGAGGGTGTCGACGAGCAGTACTTC. This chain joins TRBV28 and TRBJ2-7, with D possibly matching TRBD2 (5 bases). The CDR3 loop spans 15 amino acids. V shed 5 bases and J shed 5 bases, with 19 bases lying between them. CDR1 and CDR2 (germline): MDHEN, SYDVKM. Looking up the rest from reference TRBV28 and TRBJ2-7 gives the full variable domain: DVKVTQSSRYLVKRTGEKVFLECVQDMDHENMFWYRQDPGLGLRLIYFSYDVKMKEKGDIPEGYSVSREKKERFSLILESASTNQTSMYLCASSPPAEGVDEQYFGPGTRLTVT.

The CDR3 sequence is CASSYSGGAVDEQYF. As DNA, the CDR3 is TGTGCCAGCAGTTACTCGGGCGGGGCGGTCGACGAGCAGTACTTC. This sequence joins TRBV6-5 and TRBJ2-7, with D perhaps matching TRBD2 (6 bases). Germline V gene sequence: CDR1 MNHEY, CDR2 SVGAGI. CDR3 length: 15 amino acids. Trimming cost V 0 bases and J 5 bases, with 14 bases left between them.

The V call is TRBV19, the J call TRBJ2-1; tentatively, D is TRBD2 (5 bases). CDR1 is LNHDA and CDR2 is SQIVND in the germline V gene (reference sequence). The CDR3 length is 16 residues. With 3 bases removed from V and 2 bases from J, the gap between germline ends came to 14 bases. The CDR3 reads CASSIPGLPTYNEQFF. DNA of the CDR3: TGTGCCAGTAGTATTCCAGGACTCCCAACCTACAATGAGCAGTTCTTC.

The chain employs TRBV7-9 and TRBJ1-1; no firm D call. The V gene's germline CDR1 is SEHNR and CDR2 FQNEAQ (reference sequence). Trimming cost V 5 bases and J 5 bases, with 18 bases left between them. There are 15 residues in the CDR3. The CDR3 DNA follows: TGTGCCAGCAGCCACCCGACCGAGGGAGGAACTGAAGCTTTCTTT. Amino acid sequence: CASSHPTEGGTEAFF.

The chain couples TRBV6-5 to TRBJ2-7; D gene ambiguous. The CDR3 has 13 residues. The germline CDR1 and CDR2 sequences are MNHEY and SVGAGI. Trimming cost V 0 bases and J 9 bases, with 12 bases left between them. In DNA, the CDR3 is TGTGCCAGCAGTTACTCCCCTCGAGATGTGCAGTACTTC. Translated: CASSYSPRDVQYF.

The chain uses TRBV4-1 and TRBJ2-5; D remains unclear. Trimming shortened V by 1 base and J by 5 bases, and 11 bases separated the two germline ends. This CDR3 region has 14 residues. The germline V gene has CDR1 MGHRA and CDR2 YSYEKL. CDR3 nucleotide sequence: TGCGCCAGCAGCCAAGGGCAGGCCACCGAGACCCAGTACTTC. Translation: CASSQGQATETQYF.

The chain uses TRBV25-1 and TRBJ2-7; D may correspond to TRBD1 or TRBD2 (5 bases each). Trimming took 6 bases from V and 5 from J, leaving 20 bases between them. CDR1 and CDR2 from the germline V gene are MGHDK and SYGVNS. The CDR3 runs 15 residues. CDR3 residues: CASSRTGTGTDEQYF. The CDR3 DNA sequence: TGTGCCAGCAGCAGAACCGGGACGGGAACGGACGAGCAGTACTTC.

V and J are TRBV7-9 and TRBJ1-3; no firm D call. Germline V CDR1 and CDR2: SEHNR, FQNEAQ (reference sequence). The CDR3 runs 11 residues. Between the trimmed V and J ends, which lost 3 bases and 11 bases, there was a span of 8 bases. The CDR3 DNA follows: TGTGCCAGCAGCTTCGGAGTTTCCATATATTTT. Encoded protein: CASSFGVSIYF.

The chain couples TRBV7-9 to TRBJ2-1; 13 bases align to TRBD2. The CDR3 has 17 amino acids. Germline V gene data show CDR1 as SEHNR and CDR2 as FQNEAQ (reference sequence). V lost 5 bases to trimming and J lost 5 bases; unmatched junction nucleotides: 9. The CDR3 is CASSTNPLAGGNNEQFF. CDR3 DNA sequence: TGTGCCAGCAGCACAAATCCACTAGCGGGAGGGAACAATGAGCAGTTCTTC.

The CDR3 DNA is TGTGCCAGCAGTCCAACTCTGACAGGCCAGCCCCAGCATTTT. Translated, it gives CASSPTLTGQPQHF. The rearrangement links TRBV27 to TRBJ1-5; D is possibly TRBD1 (6 bases). Per the germline V gene, CDR1 is MNHEY and CDR2 is SMNVEV (reference sequence). This CDR3 spans 14 amino acids. V lost 5 bases and J 7 bases, leaving 15 bases between the germline ends.

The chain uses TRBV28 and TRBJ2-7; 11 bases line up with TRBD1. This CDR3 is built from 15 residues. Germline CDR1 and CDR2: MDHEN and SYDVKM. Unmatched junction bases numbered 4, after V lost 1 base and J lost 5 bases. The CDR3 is CASSLFGQGANEQYF. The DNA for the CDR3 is TGTGCCAGCAGTTTATTCGGACAGGGGGCGAACGAGCAGTACTTC.

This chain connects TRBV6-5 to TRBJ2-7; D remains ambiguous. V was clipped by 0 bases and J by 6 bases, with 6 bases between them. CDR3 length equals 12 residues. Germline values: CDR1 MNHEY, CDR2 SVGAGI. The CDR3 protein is CASSYSGSEQYF. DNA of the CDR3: TGTGCCAGCAGTTACTCCGGATCCGAGCAGTACTTC.

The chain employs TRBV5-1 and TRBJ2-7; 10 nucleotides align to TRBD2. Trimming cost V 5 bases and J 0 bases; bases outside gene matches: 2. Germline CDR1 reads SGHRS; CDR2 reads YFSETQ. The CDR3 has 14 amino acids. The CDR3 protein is CASSSGRNSYEQYF. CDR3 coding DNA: TGCGCCAGCAGTAGCGGGAGGAACTCCTACGAGCAGTACTTC.

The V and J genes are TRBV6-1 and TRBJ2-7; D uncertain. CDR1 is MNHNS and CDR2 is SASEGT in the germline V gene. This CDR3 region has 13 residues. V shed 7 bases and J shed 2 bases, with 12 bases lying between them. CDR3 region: CASNIGGAYEQYF. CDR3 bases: TGTGCCAGCAATATAGGCGGAGCCTACGAGCAGTACTTC.

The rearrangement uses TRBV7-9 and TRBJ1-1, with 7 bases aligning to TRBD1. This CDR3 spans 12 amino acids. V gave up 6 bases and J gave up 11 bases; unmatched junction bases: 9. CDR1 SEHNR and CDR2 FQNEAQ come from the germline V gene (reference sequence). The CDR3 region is CASRDDRDAAFF. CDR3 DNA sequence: TGTGCCAGCAGGGACGACAGGGATGCGGCTTTCTTT.